A selection of T cell receptor beta chains follows, all from one sample in a study of blood T cell repertoires in COVID-19. Clones were read by immunoSEQ multiplex PCR, and TCRdb kept only the in-frame ones, dropping some. The sample yields around 92,000 clones, roughly 82% seen once. The sequencing input was peripheral blood. All receptors derive from a human donor in a cohort sampled during active COVID-19. The CDR3 runs from the conserved cysteine through the conserved F or W. Fields, in order: V gene, clone size, J gene, D gene, CDR3 DNA, CDR3 protein. D genes are given only for firm matches. The listing skips clone size in some rows; elsewhere it reads once, few, many or a size class.

v_gene: TRBV6-5; abundance: -; j_gene: TRBJ2-3; d_gene: TRBD2; CDR3nt: TGTGCCAGCCGGCGGGGGGTTAGCACAGATACGCAGTATTTT; CDR3aa: CASRRGVSTDTQYF
v_gene: TRBV28; abundance: -; j_gene: TRBJ2-7; d_gene: -; CDR3nt: TGTGCCAGCAGCCTTTCGAGTGGACACCACTACGAGCAGTACTTC; CDR3aa: CASSLSSGHHYEQYF
v_gene: TRBV27; abundance: -; j_gene: TRBJ2-3; d_gene: TRBD1; CDR3nt: TGTGCCAGCAGTCGAACCCGCACGGGACAGTTTGGGTCAGATACGCAGTATTTT; CDR3aa: CASSRTRTGQFGSDTQYF
v_gene: TRBV28; abundance: once; j_gene: TRBJ2-5; d_gene: -; CDR3nt: TGTGCCACCCGCGTCGGGAAAGAGACCCAGTACTTC; CDR3aa: CATRVGKETQYF
v_gene: TRBV7-2; abundance: -; j_gene: TRBJ2-2; d_gene: TRBD2; CDR3nt: TGTGCCAGCAGCAAGGGACTAGCGGGGGAAAACACCGGGGAGCTGTTTTTT; CDR3aa: CASSKGLAGENTGELFF
v_gene: TRBV4-3; abundance: -; j_gene: TRBJ2-3; d_gene: -; CDR3nt: TGCGCCAGCAGCCAAGCGGGGGATACAGATACGCAGTATTTT; CDR3aa: CASSQAGDTDTQYF
v_gene: TRBV7-9; abundance: -; j_gene: TRBJ2-2; d_gene: -; CDR3nt: TGTGCCAGCAGCCCAGCCGGGTACCGCCCGAACACCGGGGAGCTGTTTTTT; CDR3aa: CASSPAGYRPNTGELFF
v_gene: TRBV19; abundance: -; j_gene: TRBJ1-2; d_gene: TRBD1; CDR3nt: TGTGCCAGTAGTGTACAGGGGTTGTTCGGCTACACCTTC; CDR3aa: CASSVQGLFGYTF
v_gene: TRBV4-3; abundance: -; j_gene: TRBJ1-3; d_gene: -; CDR3nt: TGCGCCAGCAGCCGAGTGAGGAGCTCTGGAAACACCATATATTTT; CDR3aa: CASSRVRSSGNTIYF
v_gene: TRBV11-2; abundance: -; j_gene: TRBJ2-1; d_gene: TRBD2; CDR3nt: TGTGCCAGCAGGCCCCGACTAGCGGGAGTATACAATGAGCAGTTCTTC; CDR3aa: CASRPRLAGVYNEQFF
v_gene: TRBV6-2/TRBV6-3; abundance: few; j_gene: TRBJ1-2; d_gene: -; CDR3nt: TGTGCCAGCGGCCTGGGAGGAGGCCAGGGTGGTGGCTACACCTTC; CDR3aa: CASGLGGGQGGGYTF
v_gene: TRBV7-9; abundance: -; j_gene: TRBJ2-1; d_gene: -; CDR3nt: TGTGCCAGCAGCCACGGACTGGCGCTTTCCCACAATGAGCAGTTCTTC; CDR3aa: CASSHGLALSHNEQFF
v_gene: TRBV15; abundance: -; j_gene: TRBJ1-5; d_gene: TRBD1; CDR3nt: TGTGCCACCAGCCAGACAGGGATTGGGGATCAGCCCCAGCATTTT; CDR3aa: CATSQTGIGDQPQHF
v_gene: TRBV28; abundance: -; j_gene: TRBJ2-1; d_gene: TRBD2; CDR3nt: TGTGCCAGCAGTTTTTCGGGAGGGATCTACAATGAGCAGTTCTTC; CDR3aa: CASSFSGGIYNEQFF
v_gene: TRBV10-1; abundance: -; j_gene: TRBJ1-1; d_gene: -; CDR3nt: TGCGCCAGCAGTGAGTCGAGCAGGATGAACACTGAAGCTTTCTTT; CDR3aa: CASSESSRMNTEAFF
v_gene: TRBV9; abundance: -; j_gene: TRBJ2-2; d_gene: -; CDR3nt: TGTGCCAGCAGCAACTGGGAGTTCGGGGAGCTGTTTTTT; CDR3aa: CASSNWEFGELFF
v_gene: TRBV14; abundance: -; j_gene: TRBJ2-7; d_gene: -; CDR3nt: TGTGCCAGCAGCCAAGATAGAGGGGGAGAGCAGTACTTC; CDR3aa: CASSQDRGGEQYF
v_gene: TRBV7-2; abundance: -; j_gene: TRBJ1-5; d_gene: -; CDR3nt: TGTGCCAGCAGCTTACAGGGAAGGAGTCAGCCCCAGCATTTT; CDR3aa: CASSLQGRSQPQHF
v_gene: TRBV5-6; abundance: -; j_gene: TRBJ2-7; d_gene: TRBD2; CDR3nt: TGTGCCAGCAGCTTGGGGGGGCTAGCGGGATTCAAATACGAGCAGTACTTC; CDR3aa: CASSLGGLAGFKYEQYF
v_gene: TRBV3-1/TRBV3-2; abundance: -; j_gene: TRBJ1-5; d_gene: -; CDR3nt: TGTGCCAGCAGCCTCGGGGGACCGGGGCAGCCCCAGCATTTT; CDR3aa: CASSLGGPGQPQHF
v_gene: TRBV7-8; abundance: -; j_gene: TRBJ1-5; d_gene: -; CDR3nt: TGTGCCAGCAGCCCACAGGGTAGCAATCAGCCCCAGCATTTT; CDR3aa: CASSPQGSNQPQHF
v_gene: TRBV27; abundance: -; j_gene: TRBJ2-1; d_gene: -; CDR3nt: TGTGCCAGCAGTTTACAACTAGCAGGCAATGAGCAGTTCTTC; CDR3aa: CASSLQLAGNEQFF
v_gene: TRBV6-2/TRBV6-3; abundance: -; j_gene: TRBJ1-5; d_gene: -; CDR3nt: TGTGCCAGCAGTCCACAGGTCAATCAGCCCCAGCATTTT; CDR3aa: CASSPQVNQPQHF
v_gene: TRBV5-8; abundance: -; j_gene: TRBJ2-1; d_gene: TRBD1; CDR3nt: TGTGCCAGCAGCTTAGAGGGACAGGCCTACAATGAGCAGTTCTTC; CDR3aa: CASSLEGQAYNEQFF